This T cell receptor (beta chain) was retrieved from a study of T cell responses to AZD1222 COVID-19 vaccine. In the case of this clone: As yet, its antigen is unknown.

Study-wide results and caveats: Two doses of AZD1222 preceded a rise in Spike-specific TCR breadth and depth.

The germline V gene encodes CDR1 LNHDA and CDR2 SQIVND (reference sequence). With 0 bases removed from V and 6 bases from J, the gap between germline ends came to 15 bases. The CDR3 extends over 15 amino acids. The repertoire was sequenced with immunoSEQ multiplex PCR; TCRdb's copy has only in-frame clones and lacks some. The sample consists of under 110,000 clones, 85% to 90% of them appearing once. Specimen: peripheral blood, collected on day 0 of AZD1222 vaccination. This chain links TRBV19 with TRBJ2-7; TRBD1 or TRBD2 may be the D gene (5 bases each). The clonotype comes from an adult in good health. Written as DNA, the CDR3 is TGTGCCAGTAGTATAGAGGGGGTCGGTGTCGGCGAGCAGTACTTC. Residues: CASSIEGVGVGEQYF.